The 4 T cell receptor beta chains reported below all come from one sample, sequenced in a study of regulatory T cells. Findings and caveats of the study: Hydrophobic residues at CDR3 positions 6 and 7 were enriched in conventional CD4+ T cells of CD3G-deficient patients.

No antigen has been assigned to these receptors. Amplification used 52 TRBV primers and 13 TRBJ primers. Assay used: immunoSEQ multiplex PCR; TCRdb lists only in-frame clones, some missing. The data contain almost 30,000 clones, approximately 90% of them singletons. Sequenced sample: conventional CD4+ T cells sorted from blood. The receptors here all came from a young adult with CD3G deficiency.

The gene calls are TRBV28 and TRBJ2-3, with D uncertain. There are 12 residues in the CDR3. Germline V CDR1 and CDR2: MDHEN, SYDVKM. With 6 bases removed from V and 10 bases from J, the gap between germline ends came to 14 bases. The CDR3 coding sequence is TGTGCCAGCAGCCTTCCCGGTAACGCGCAGTATTTT. Amino acids: CASSLPGNAQYF.

The chain recombines TRBV11-2 with TRBJ2-7; no reliable D call. The V and J ends lost 4 bases and 2 bases respectively, with 9 bases between them. Germline lookup yields CDR1 SGHAT and CDR2 FQNNGV. The CDR3 length is 13 residues. The chain's CDR3 is CASSSSVTYEQYF. CDR3 sequence (DNA): TGTGCCAGCAGCTCCAGTGTTACCTACGAGCAGTACTTC.

The rearrangement links TRBV7-9 to TRBJ2-7; possible D gene TRBD1, 5 bases. The CDR3 totals 15 residues. Trimming pared 6 bases from V and 0 bases from J, leaving 15 bases between. Germline lookup yields CDR1 SEHNR and CDR2 FQNEAQ (reference sequence). In DNA, the CDR3 is TGTGCCAGCAGTTTTGCAATGACAGACTCCTACGAGCAGTACTTC. This translates into CASSFAMTDSYEQYF.

The chain has TRBV12-5 and TRBJ2-3; D is uncertain. The CDR3 length is 17 residues. Trimming took off 0 bases at V and 2 bases at J, with 15 bases between the two ends. Per germline, CDR1 LGHNT and CDR2 FRNRAP. The CDR3 reads CASGLVPGRLNTDTQYF. In nucleotides, the CDR3 is TGTGCTAGTGGTTTGGTACCCGGCCGCCTGAACACAGATACGCAGTATTTT.